What follows are 28 T cell receptor beta chains derived from one specimen sequenced in a study of blood T cells in healthy people across ages (dated by TCRdb to about 2015). Libraries were prepared through 5' RACE. Sequencing used an Illumina HiSeq 2500. A second PCR of roughly 7 to 12 cycles was performed with a sample-barcoded 5' primer and a J-beta primer mix. The public sequencing data were trimmed at Q25 with fastp and processed into clonotypes with MiXCR by TCRdb, which kept only in-frame beta chains. Records with the same CDR3 protein are collapsed into one entry carrying the most frequent genes and DNA. The sample table lists 630,000 or so distinct CDR3 sequences, less than 35% of them with a count of one. The ten largest clones represent 15% to 19% of the sample. Sequenced material: blood. The receptors come from an elderly woman in good health.

Notes on this clonotype: The junction does not match germline at one end; this may be a read error. The gene calls are TRBV7-9 and TRBJ2-3; TRBD2 aligns across 8 bases. The CDR3 covers 17 residues. Per the germline V gene, CDR1 is SEHNR and CDR2 is FQNEAQ (reference sequence). Here the CDR3 reads CVSSFYGGLGGTDTQYF. For the CDR3, the DNA is TGTGTCAGCAGCTTCTACGGGGGACTAGGGGGGACAGATACGCAGTATTTT.

A remark on this clonotype: This may come from a read error, since a much larger clone is one base off. This sequence joins TRBV7-9 and TRBJ1-1; 8 nucleotides agree with TRBD1. The CDR3 has 15 residues. From germline, CDR1 is SEHNR and CDR2 FQNEAQ (reference sequence). CDR3 in amino acids: CASTKGGQADTEVFF. The DNA for the CDR3 is TGTGCCAGCACCAAAGGGGGACAGGCGGACACTGAAGTTTTCTTT.

Regarding this clonotype: One end of the junction is discordant with germline, which a read error may explain. The rearrangement links TRBV20-1 to TRBJ2-5; 12 bases map to TRBD2. Germline V CDR1 and CDR2: DFQATT, SNEGSKA (reference sequence). The CDR3 length is 17 residues. The CDR3 DNA is TGCAGTGCTAGCAAGACTAGCGGGGGAGAACCTCAAGAGGCCCAATACTTC. Encoded protein: CSASKTSGGEPQEAQYF.

This clonotype has a count of ten or more. The rearrangement links TRBV9 to TRBJ2-3, with D possibly matching TRBD2 (6 bases). The germline V and J ends were trimmed by 7 bases and 1 base, with 19 bases remaining between them. This CDR3 has 16 amino acids. Germline-derived CDR1 and CDR2 are SGDLS and YYNGEE. The CDR3 spells CASLPAAGTRTDTQYF. DNA of the CDR3: TGTGCCAGCTTGCCCGCGGCGGGAACCCGCACAGATACGCAGTATTTT.

The chain has TRBV30 and TRBJ1-2; 8 bases are a match to TRBD1. This CDR3 contains 14 residues. The ends lost 3 bases at V and 3 bases at J; junction bases unmatched: 6. Per the germline V gene, CDR1 is GTSNPN and CDR2 is SVGIG (reference sequence). The CDR3 is CAWSLDRGDYGYTF. The CDR3 coding sequence is TGTGCCTGGAGCCTTGACAGGGGAGACTATGGCTACACCTTC.

This chain links TRBV6-2 or TRBV6-3 with TRBJ2-1; 7 positions match TRBD1. This CDR3 contains 17 residues. The V segment lost 6 bases and the J segment 0 bases; nucleotides outside the gene matches: 11. Germline V gene data show CDR1 as MNHEY and CDR2 as SVGEGT. The CDR3 loop reads CASRTRQGLSSYNEQFF. CDR3 in DNA: TGTGCCAGCAGGACACGACAGGGCTTGAGCTCCTACAATGAGCAGTTCTTC.

Remarks on this clonotype: A much larger clone lies a single base off, so this may be a read error. The CDR3 loop reads CASSLPRGGTESQYF. The CDR3 DNA reads as TGTGCCAGCAGCTTACCGAGGGGGGGTACGGAGTCCCAGTACTTC. The genes are TRBV7-9 and TRBJ2-5, with TRBD2 as a possible D gene (7 bases). Germline V CDR1 and CDR2: SEHNR, FQNEAQ (reference sequence). The CDR3 runs 15 residues. The V gene lost 2 bases and the J gene lost 9 bases, with 19 bases spanning the gap.

V and J are TRBV10-2 and TRBJ1-4; D might be TRBD1 (5 bases). The CDR3 runs to 15 residues. The V gene lost 0 bases and the J gene lost 0 bases, with 5 bases spanning the gap. Germline V gives CDR1 WSHSY, CDR2 SAAADI. CDR3 nucleotides: TGCGCCAGCAGTGAGTCGACAGCAACTAATGAAAAACTGTTTTTT. Protein sequence: CASSESTATNEKLFF.

There are a few counts of this clonotype. At one of its ends the junction is not consistent with the germline gene, which may arise from a read error. The rearrangement joins TRBV9 to TRBJ2-2; D is tentatively TRBD1 or TRBD2 (5 bases each). Germline V gives CDR1 SGDLS, CDR2 YYNGEE. The CDR3 totals 15 residues. CDR3 region: CASSPTGADTGERFF. The CDR3 coding sequence is TGTGCCAGCAGCCCTACAGGAGCGGACACCGGGGAGCGGTTTTTT.

This clonotype was observed many times. The chain joins TRBV7-9 to TRBJ2-3, with D hard to call. The CDR3 contains 12 residues. V was trimmed by 5 bases and J by 8 bases, leaving 11 bases between them. The germline gives CDR1 SEHNR, CDR2 FQNEAQ (reference sequence). The CDR3, as DNA: TGTGCCAGCAGCGAAAATGAGATTACGCAGTATTTT. Translating gives CASSENEITQYF. Complete variable domain (other parts from reference TRBV7-9 and TRBJ2-3): DTGVSQNPRHKITKRGQNVTFRCDPISEHNRLYWYRQTLGQGPEFLTYFQNEAQLEKSRLLSDRFSAERPKGSFSTLEIQRTEQGDSAMYLCASSENEITQYFGPGTRLTVL.

This chain links TRBV7-8 with TRBJ1-1, with D perhaps TRBD1 (5 bases). The CDR3 sequence is 15 residues long. Germline CDR1 SGHVS, CDR2 FQNEAQ. V was cut by 0 bases and J by 5 bases, with 13 bases left in between. CDR3 sequence: CASSLALRGKTEAFF. The CDR3 bases are TGTGCCAGCAGCTTAGCGCTAAGGGGAAAAACTGAAGCTTTCTTT. The whole variable domain, filled in from reference TRBV7-8 and TRBJ1-1, reads GAGVSQSPRYKVAKRGQDVALRCDPISGHVSLFWYQQALGQGPEFLTYFQNEAQLDKSGLPSDRFFAERPEGSVSTLKIQRTQQEDSAVYLCASSLALRGKTEAFFGQGTRLTVV.

This clonotype showed up many times. V usage is TRBV6-2 or TRBV6-3 and J usage is TRBJ2-1; D is perhaps TRBD1 (5 bases). Per the germline V gene, CDR1 is MNHEY and CDR2 is SVGEGT. Trimming took 6 bases from V and 4 from J, leaving 7 bases between them. The CDR3 contains 12 residues. The CDR3 reads CASSRQYNEQFF. CDR3 in DNA: TGTGCCAGCAGCAGACAGTACAATGAGCAGTTCTTC.

In its sample, this clonotype was seen many times. This chain links TRBV9 with TRBJ2-5; D is uncertain. Trimming took off 4 bases at V and 5 bases at J, with 12 bases between the two ends. This CDR3 region has 13 residues. Germline CDR1 and CDR2: SGDLS and YYNGEE. This CDR3 is CASSPAVRETQYF. The DNA of the CDR3 is TGTGCCAGCAGCCCCGCGGTGAGGGAGACCCAGTACTTC.

This clonotype has a count of ten or more. V is TRBV27 and J is TRBJ2-7; no definite D call. The CDR3 is made up of 14 amino acids. The ends were cut back, 1 base at V and 2 bases at J, with 9 bases in the middle. CDR1 and CDR2 from the germline V gene are MNHEY and SMNVEV (reference sequence). The CDR3 sequence is CASSLLAQPYEQYF. The CDR3 DNA sequence: TGTGCCAGCAGTTTATTAGCTCAACCCTACGAGCAGTACTTC.

This clonotype has ten or more counts. CDR3: CSARAWLAGGPPHEQYF. The DNA of the CDR3 is TGCAGTGCTAGAGCCTGGCTAGCGGGGGGGCCCCCCCACGAGCAGTACTTC. The J gene is TRBJ2-7, the V gene TRBV20-1, with 12 bases aligning to TRBD2. The germline V gene encodes CDR1 DFQATT and CDR2 SNEGSKA (reference sequence). The V segment lost 1 base and the J segment 5 bases; nucleotides outside the gene matches: 12. The CDR3 contains 17 residues.

This clonotype has a single count. The J gene is TRBJ1-4, the V gene TRBV20-1; the match to TRBD1 covers 7 bases. The J segment lost 5 bases and the V segment lost 6 bases, leaving 9 bases of the junction unmatched. The germline CDR1 and CDR2 sequences are DFQATT and SNEGSKA (reference sequence). The CDR3 runs 14 residues. The CDR3 protein is CSAPEGGVNEKLFF. CDR3 nucleotides: TGCAGTGCCCCGGAAGGGGGCGTGAATGAAAAACTGTTTTTT.

Only a few counts were recorded for this clonotype. V usage is TRBV9 and J usage is TRBJ2-7; 8 bases are a match to TRBD1. Germline CDR1 reads SGDLS; CDR2 reads YYNGEE. There are 13 residues in the CDR3. After removal of 3 bases from V and 5 bases from J, the junction contained 4 bases not matched to a gene. This chain's CDR3 is CASSATGGNEQYF. Written as DNA, the CDR3 is TGTGCCAGCAGCGCCACAGGGGGGAACGAGCAGTACTTC.

This clonotype was counted ten times or more. The chain links TRBV20-1 to TRBJ2-5; 10 bases agree with TRBD1. The CDR3 is 19 amino acids. With 0 bases clipped from V and 0 bases from J, the junction kept 13 bases outside the gene matches. Germline values: CDR1 DFQATT, CDR2 SNEGSKA (reference sequence). CDR3 amino acids: CSARDDGTGVLGNQETQYF. In nucleotides, the CDR3 is TGCAGTGCTAGAGATGACGGGACAGGGGTTTTGGGTAACCAAGAGACCCAGTACTTC.

The chain has TRBV12-3 or TRBV12-4 and TRBJ2-7, with 8 bases lining up with TRBD1. V trimming: 5 bases; J trimming: 9 bases; junction bases outside the gene matches: 12. The CDR3 length is 14 residues. CDR3 in amino acids: CASSPWTGQVGQYF. The CDR3 DNA reads as TGTGCCAGCAGTCCTTGGACAGGGCAGGTAGGGCAGTACTTC.

At least ten counts were recorded for this clonotype. The genes are TRBV2 and TRBJ1-2; maybe TRBD1 (6 bases). The CDR3 runs to 12 residues. The germline V gene has CDR1 SNHLY and CDR2 FYNNEI. The ends were cut back, 5 bases at V and 10 bases at J, with 14 bases in the middle. Here the CDR3 DNA reads TGTGCCAGCAGTTACCCTAGGGGGGACTACACCTTC. It codes for CASSYPRGDYTF.

With regard to this clonotype: A read error may explain this, as a much larger clone is one base away. V is TRBV20-1 and J is TRBJ2-5; 7 bases agree with TRBD2. V lost 2 bases, J lost 11 bases, and 14 bases stayed unmatched. This CDR3 comprises 14 residues. Germline V gene sequence: CDR1 DFQATT, CDR2 SNEGSKA (reference sequence). The CDR3 coding sequence is TGCAGTGCTAGATCGCGGGGGTATAACAATGAGCAGTACTTC. It translates to CSARSRGYNNEQYF.

The table lists this clonotype with many counts. This sequence joins TRBV28 and TRBJ1-4, with D maybe TRBD1 (5 bases). Germline CDR1 and CDR2: MDHEN and SYDVKM. The CDR3 is 15 amino acids. V was trimmed by 1 base and J by 6 bases, leaving 12 bases between them. The DNA of the CDR3 is TGTGCCAGCAGTTTATTAGGGGCGGGTGATGAAAAACTGTTTTTT. It encodes CASSLLGAGDEKLFF.

This chain joins TRBV19 and TRBJ2-3; D is tentatively TRBD1 or TRBD2 (5 bases each). The CDR3 runs 15 residues. Germline loops: CDR1 LNHDA, CDR2 SQIVND (reference sequence). Trimming pared 7 bases from V and 2 bases from J, leaving 16 bases between. The CDR3 is CASTTGTGFTDTQYF. The CDR3 DNA reads TGTGCCAGTACAACCGGGACGGGATTCACAGATACGCAGTATTTT.

This clonotype was observed at least ten times. This sequence joins TRBV4-2 and TRBJ2-1, with D possibly matching TRBD2 (5 bases). Germline CDR1 LGHNA, CDR2 YNFKEQ. The CDR3 is 16 residues long. V lost 0 bases to trimming and J lost 9 bases, with 18 bases between them. The DNA for the CDR3 is TGTGCCAGCAGCCAAGATCCGAGGACTGGGGTGGGTGAGCAGTTCTTC. It is translated as CASSQDPRTGVGEQFF.

For this clonotype: Since a much larger clone is just one base distant, this may be a read error. The genes are TRBV7-8 and TRBJ2-5; 12 bases agree with TRBD2. Germline V gene data show CDR1 as SGHVS and CDR2 as FQNEAQ. J was trimmed by 11 bases and V by 5 bases; bases with no gene match: 15. The CDR3 consists of 16 residues. CDR3 residues: CASSPFRASGGAGQYF. CDR3 in DNA: TGTGCCAGCAGCCCCTTCCGTGCTAGCGGGGGGGCCGGGCAGTACTTC.

The chain combines TRBV6-6 with TRBJ1-1; TRBD1 matches 11 bases. This CDR3 spans 15 amino acids. V lost 2 bases to trimming and J lost 4 bases; unmatched junction nucleotides: 3. Germline V CDR1 and CDR2: MNHNY, SVGAGI (reference sequence). CDR3 in DNA: TGTGCCAGCAGTTACGCCGGGACAGGGGGCACTGAAGCTTTCTTT. Its translation: CASSYAGTGGTEAFF.

This clonotype was recorded many times. The V and J genes are TRBV25-1 and TRBJ2-3, with 15 bases aligning to TRBD2. CDR1 is MGHDK, CDR2 SYGVNS, per germline. The V and J ends lost 3 bases and 4 bases, in that order; junction bases with no gene match: 8. CDR3 length: 18 amino acids. CDR3 loop: CASSDRGLAGGLADTQYF. For the CDR3, the DNA is TGTGCCAGCAGTGACCGCGGACTAGCGGGGGGGCTTGCAGATACGCAGTATTTT.

In the case of this clonotype: A much larger clone lies a single base off, so this may be a read error. The V call is TRBV29-1, the J call TRBJ1-1, with 12 positions matching TRBD1. Germline V gene lookup returns CDR1 SQVTM and CDR2 ANQGSEA. The CDR3 runs 15 residues. CDR3 sequence (DNA): TGCGGCGTTGCAGCCGGGACAGGGGGCAGGACTGAAGCTTTCTTT. This encodes CGVAAGTGGRTEAFF.